Listed below are T cell receptor beta chains from one sample, sequenced in a study of human T cells and chemical hapten exposure. MiXCR, run by TCRdb on the RACE reads, gives a single entry per CDR3 protein. The sample includes 130,000 or so distinct CDR3 sequences, around 8.2% seen only once; the top ten take around 1.9%. Sample: whole blood. The origin of the receptors is a male donor in good health. Some clones in this sample may be carry-over from other donors' samples. The CDR3 runs from the conserved cysteine through the conserved F or W. Fields, in order: D gene, clone size, J gene, V gene, CDR3 length, CDR3 protein, CDR3 DNA. D genes are given only for firm matches. Clone sizes are given selectively: once, few, many, or a class where the clone is expanded.

. | . | TRBJ2-4 | TRBV7-9 | 15 | CASSFSSLAKNIQYF | TGTGCCAGCAGCTTCTCATCATTAGCCAAAAACATTCAGTACTTC
TRBD2 | . | TRBJ2-1 | TRBV11-2 | 15 | CASSSDSGTYNEQFF | TGTGCCAGCAGCTCCGATAGCGGGACCTACAATGAGCAGTTCTTC
TRBD2 | . | TRBJ2-7 | TRBV12-3/TRBV12-4 | 15 | CASSSTSGVSYEQYF | TGTGCCAGCAGCTCGACTAGCGGGGTCTCCTACGAGCAGTACTTC
. | many | TRBJ2-2 | TRBV5-4 | 13 | CASSWQGAGELFF | TGTGCCAGCAGCTGGCAGGGTGCCGGGGAGCTGTTTTTT
. | few | TRBJ1-1 | TRBV5-6 | 12 | CASRLGRHEAFF | TGTGCCAGCAGGCTGGGCCGGCATGAAGCTTTCTTT
TRBD1 | few | TRBJ2-2 | TRBV27 | 17 | CASSLSNRGPYTGELFF | TGTGCCAGCAGTTTATCAAACAGGGGACCCTACACCGGGGAGCTGTTTTTT
. | few | TRBJ2-3 | TRBV7-9 | 14 | CASSLAARRDTQYF | TGTGCCAGCAGCTTAGCTGCTAGAAGAGATACGCAGTATTTT
. | many | TRBJ1-2 | TRBV4-3 | 14 | CASSQTGPSYGYTF | TGCGCCAGCAGCCAAACGGGGCCCTCCTATGGCTACACCTTC
. | . | TRBJ1-1 | TRBV5-1 | 13 | CASSFGGSGEAFF | TGCGCCAGCAGCTTTGGGGGGAGCGGTGAAGCTTTCTTT
. | many | TRBJ2-4 | TRBV6-5 | 16 | CASSTGLELAKNIQYF | TGTGCCAGCAGTACCGGACTGGAACTAGCCAAAAACATTCAGTACTTC
TRBD1 | few | TRBJ2-7 | TRBV29-1 | 13 | CSVGGQGLYEQYF | TGCAGCGTTGGGGGACAGGGCCTCTACGAGCAGTACTTC
. | few | TRBJ2-1 | TRBV29-1 | 13 | CSVEGGGGNEQFF | TGCAGCGTTGAGGGGGGAGGGGGTAATGAGCAGTTCTTC
. | few | TRBJ2-2 | TRBV19 | 15 | CASSISGGHTGELFF | TGTGCCAGTAGTATATCGGGGGGCCACACCGGGGAGCTGTTTTTT
. | many | TRBJ2-7 | TRBV25-1 | 13 | CASSERVAYEQYF | TGTGCCAGCAGTGAGAGGGTAGCCTACGAGCAGTACTTC